The 30 T cell receptor beta chains in this list originate from one sample, sequenced in a study of blood T cell repertoires in COVID-19. Libraries were prepared by immunoSEQ multiplex PCR; TCRdb keeps only in-frame clonotypes and omits some of them. This table holds around 200,000 clones, 83% found once. Sequencing was done on a sample of peripheral blood. These receptors all stem from a woman aged 40 to 50 with active or convalescent COVID-19.

The chain joins TRBV28 to TRBJ1-4; D is perhaps TRBD1 (5 bases). The germline gives CDR1 MDHEN, CDR2 SYDVKM. The CDR3 covers 15 residues. V was shortened by 3 bases and J by 7 bases, with 15 bases between the two germline ends. In DNA, the CDR3 is TGTGCCAGCAGTTTCCGTGTCAGGGATGGTGAAAAACTGTTTTTT. It is translated as CASSFRVRDGEKLFF. Looking up the rest from reference TRBV28 and TRBJ1-4 gives the full variable domain: DVKVTQSSRYLVKRTGEKVFLECVQDMDHENMFWYRQDPGLGLRLIYFSYDVKMKEKGDIPEGYSVSREKKERFSLILESASTNQTSMYLCASSFRVRDGEKLFFGSGTQLSVL.

This rearrangement joins TRBV5-4 to TRBJ1-1; 8 nucleotides line up with TRBD1. CDR1 is SGHNT and CDR2 is YYREEE in the germline V gene (reference sequence). The CDR3 totals 13 residues. The trim removed 4 bases at V and 3 bases at J, leaving 2 bases unmatched. Here the CDR3 reads CASSDRGDTEAFF. The CDR3 DNA reads TGTGCCAGCAGCGACAGGGGTGACACTGAAGCTTTCTTT.

This chain joins TRBV5-1 and TRBJ1-6, with no clear D. Germline values: CDR1 SGHRS, CDR2 YFSETQ. CDR3 length: 14 amino acids. V was pared by 4 bases and J by 10 bases, with 15 bases between. The CDR3 protein is CASSLDVEVSPLHF. The CDR3 DNA sequence: TGCGCCAGCAGCCTGGACGTAGAGGTATCACCCCTCCACTTT.

J is TRBJ1-5 and V is TRBV11-2; D remains unclear. Trimming left V 5 bases short and J 3 bases short, with 11 bases between. Germline V gene data show CDR1 as SGHAT and CDR2 as FQNNGV. This CDR3 spans 14 amino acids. CDR3 sequence (DNA): TGTGCCAGCAGCCTCACGGGGTACAATCAGCCCCAGCATTTT. This translates into CASSLTGYNQPQHF.

The J gene is TRBJ2-7, the V gene TRBV5-6, with 7 bases identical to TRBD2. Looked up from germline, CDR1 is SGHDT and CDR2 is YYEEEE. CDR3 length equals 12 residues. J gave up 4 bases and V 3 bases, and 1 base lay outside the gene matches. The CDR3 is CASSSGGYEQYF. CDR3 nucleotide sequence: TGTGCCAGCAGCTCGGGGGGATACGAGCAGTACTTC.

The chain links TRBV10-3 to TRBJ1-3; D is undetermined. Trimming took off 0 bases at V and 0 bases at J, with 6 bases between the two ends. In germline, CDR1 is ENHRY, CDR2 SYGVKD. CDR3 length: 15 residues. The CDR3 protein is CAISESPISGNTIYF. CDR3 sequence (DNA): TGTGCCATCAGTGAGTCACCTATCTCTGGAAACACCATATATTTT.

The CDR3 loop reads CASSWGQGSAPQHF. The CDR3 nucleotides read TGCGCCAGCAGCTGGGGACAGGGTTCTGCGCCCCAGCATTTT. The chain joins TRBV5-1 to TRBJ1-5; 9 bases line up with TRBD1. Germline V gene data show CDR1 as SGHRS and CDR2 as YFSETQ. The length of the CDR3 is 14 residues. V was pared by 3 bases and J by 9 bases, with 7 bases of the junction left unmatched.

The chain has TRBV24-1 and TRBJ2-1; the match to TRBD2 covers 14 bases. CDR1 and CDR2 (germline): KGHDR, SFDVKD. The CDR3 is made up of 19 amino acids. V lost 4 bases to trimming and J lost 8 bases; unmatched junction nucleotides: 15. The DNA of the CDR3 is TGTGCCACCAGTGACCGGCCGGGACTAGCGGGAGAGCGGTGGGATGAGCAGTTCTTC. This codes for CATSDRPGLAGERWDEQFF.

This chain connects TRBV7-9 to TRBJ2-3; 9 bases agree with TRBD1. This CDR3 is built from 15 residues. The germline V gene has CDR1 SEHNR and CDR2 FQNEAQ (reference sequence). V lost 6 bases to trimming and J lost 1 base; unmatched junction nucleotides: 5. This chain's CDR3 is CASRQQGAGTDTQYF. The CDR3 nucleotides read TGTGCCAGCAGGCAACAGGGGGCTGGCACAGATACGCAGTATTTT. Combining the CDR3 with reference TRBV7-9 and TRBJ2-3 gives the whole variable domain DTGVSQNPRHKITKRGQNVTFRCDPISEHNRLYWYRQTLGQGPEFLTYFQNEAQLEKSRLLSDRFSAERPKGSFSTLEIQRTEQGDSAMYLCASRQQGAGTDTQYFGPGTRLTVL.

The table lists this clone with a count of one. The genes are TRBV5-1 and TRBJ1-2; D perhaps matches TRBD1 (5 bases). The CDR3 has 14 residues. The ends were cut back, 1 base at V and 3 bases at J, with 10 bases in the middle. The V gene's germline CDR1 is SGHRS and CDR2 YFSETQ. The CDR3 DNA reads as TGCGCCAGCAGCTTGAAGCAGGGTGACTATGGCTACACCTTC. As protein: CASSLKQGDYGYTF.

The chain employs TRBV7-2 and TRBJ1-1; no firm D call. The germline gives CDR1 SGHTA, CDR2 FQGNSA. The CDR3 sequence is 15 residues long. V dropped 4 bases and J dropped 4 bases, with 16 bases sitting between them. In DNA, the CDR3 is TGTGCCAGCAGCTCCACGGTGGTAGGAGGCACTGAAGCTTTCTTT. It encodes CASSSTVVGGTEAFF.

This clone was seen only once. The chain links TRBV5-1 to TRBJ2-5, with D possibly TRBD1 on 6 matching bases. The CDR3 contains 15 residues. Per the germline V gene, CDR1 is SGHRS and CDR2 is YFSETQ. The V end was cut by 4 bases, the J end by 3 bases, with 16 bases between. The CDR3 DNA sequence: TGCGCCAGCAGCCCCAGTGTGACAGGCGAAGAGACCCAGTACTTC. Its translation: CASSPSVTGEETQYF.

The rearrangement joins TRBV6-5 to TRBJ2-7; perhaps TRBD1 as D (6 bases). V lost 6 bases and J lost 3, with 12 bases in between. Germline values: CDR1 MNHEY, CDR2 SVGAGI. The CDR3 is made up of 13 amino acids. CDR3 loop: CASSEDSGYEQYF. In DNA, the CDR3 is TGTGCCAGCAGCGAGGACAGTGGCTACGAGCAGTACTTC.

The V and J genes are TRBV5-4 and TRBJ1-1; D is uncertain. The CDR3 spans 15 residues. V was clipped by 0 bases and J by 1 base, with 10 bases between them. CDR1 is SGHNT, CDR2 YYREEE, per germline (reference sequence). The chain's CDR3 is CASSLELGRNTEAFF. For the CDR3, the DNA is TGTGCCAGCAGCTTGGAGCTGGGCAGGAACACTGAAGCTTTCTTT.

The chain carries TRBV15 and TRBJ1-4; possible D gene TRBD1, 6 bases. The germline V gene has CDR1 LNHNV and CDR2 YYDKDF (reference sequence). This CDR3 region has 16 residues. Trimming cost V 4 bases and J 0 bases, with 12 bases left between them. CDR3 in DNA: TGTGCCACCAGCATTAGGACAGCTGCAACTAATGAAAAACTGTTTTTT. Its translation: CATSIRTAATNEKLFF.

This chain links TRBV24-1 with TRBJ2-2; no clear D. CDR3 length: 14 amino acids. Germline CDR1 KGHDR, CDR2 SFDVKD. V lost 1 base and J 4 bases, leaving 6 bases between the germline ends. CDR3 coding DNA: TGTGCCACCAGTGATTTTACTGGCACCGGGGAGCTGTTTTTT. Encoded protein: CATSDFTGTGELFF.

The gene calls are TRBV24-1 and TRBJ1-2; D call uncertain. The CDR3 spans 12 residues. Germline V gene data show CDR1 as KGHDR and CDR2 as SFDVKD. The V end lost 7 bases, the J end lost 4 bases, and 9 bases lay between the germline ends. CDR3 sequence (DNA): TGTGCCACCAGCTCGTCCAGCTATGGCTACACCTTC. Protein: CATSSSSYGYTF.

CDR3 region: CASSLATPIRETQYF. CDR3 nucleotides: TGTGCCAGCAGCTTAGCCACCCCGATCAGGGAGACCCAGTACTTC. V and J are TRBV7-9 and TRBJ2-5; no firm D call. This CDR3 comprises 15 residues. The germline V and J ends were trimmed by 0 bases and 5 bases, with 13 bases remaining between them. Germline V gives CDR1 SEHNR, CDR2 FQNEAQ (reference sequence).

In its sample, this clone was seen once. The chain carries TRBV3-1 (or the pseudogene TRBV3-2) and TRBJ1-3; TRBD1 matches at 10 bases. V trimming: 4 bases; J trimming: 0 bases; junction bases outside the gene matches: 3. CDR1 is LGHDT, CDR2 YNNKEL, per germline (reference sequence). This CDR3 spans 16 amino acids. The CDR3 DNA reads TGTGCCAGCAGCCGAAGGACAGGGGGCTCTGGAAACACCATATATTTT. Encoded protein: CASSRRTGGSGNTIYF.

The chain employs TRBV11-1 and TRBJ1-6; no clear D. The CDR3 totals 14 residues. CDR1 and CDR2 (germline): SGHAT, FQDESV (reference sequence). V was cut by 1 base and J by 9 bases, with 10 bases left in between. Written as DNA, the CDR3 is TGTGCCAGCAGCTTAGAATTGGCTCCTTCACCCCTCCACTTT. Translating gives CASSLELAPSPLHF.

This clone is a singleton in its sample. The genes are TRBV7-8 and TRBJ1-5; maybe TRBD1 (6 bases). CDR1 SGHVS and CDR2 FQNEAQ come from the germline V gene. The CDR3 covers 16 residues. Trimming took 2 bases from V and 3 from J, leaving 14 bases between them. The chain's CDR3 is CASSLTIRDNNQPQHF. Here the CDR3 DNA reads TGTGCCAGCAGCTTAACGATCCGGGACAACAATCAGCCCCAGCATTTT.

CDR3 sequence: CASSMDREDTIYF. The DNA of the CDR3 is TGTGCCAGTAGTATGGACAGGGAAGACACCATATATTTT. The rearrangement links TRBV19 to TRBJ1-3, with TRBD1 identical over 8 bases. The CDR3 runs to 13 residues. The V segment lost 3 bases and the J segment 8 bases; nucleotides outside the gene matches: 3. CDR1 and CDR2 (germline): LNHDA, SQIVND (reference sequence). Complete variable domain (other parts from reference TRBV19 and TRBJ1-3): DGGITQSPKYLFRKEGQNVTLSCEQNLNHDAMYWYRQDPGQGLRLIYYSQIVNDFQKGDIAEGYSVSREKKESFPLTVTSAQKNPTAFYLCASSMDREDTIYFGEGSWLTVV.

The chain carries TRBV2 and TRBJ1-6; TRBD1 is a possible D gene (6 bases). Germline V lookup: CDR1 SNHLY, CDR2 FYNNEI. The CDR3 runs 15 residues. Trimming removed 6 bases from V and 7 bases from J, with 16 bases in between. The CDR3 sequence: CASRTLGQPNSPLHF. CDR3 coding DNA: TGTGCCAGCAGGACCCTCGGACAGCCGAATTCACCCCTCCACTTT.

This clone came up a few times. The chain has TRBV24-1 and TRBJ1-2; D gene unclear. This CDR3 region has 12 residues. With 3 bases removed from V and 8 bases from J, the gap between germline ends came to 9 bases. CDR1 is KGHDR, CDR2 SFDVKD, per germline. The DNA for the CDR3 is TGTGCCACCAGTGATCTGAAACAGGGCTACACCTTC. Amino acids: CATSDLKQGYTF.

This chain uses TRBV29-1 with TRBJ1-4, with TRBD1 as a possible D gene (6 bases). In germline, CDR1 is SQVTM, CDR2 ANQGSEA. The CDR3 has 13 residues. Trimming cost V 3 bases and J 5 bases, with 10 bases left between them. The CDR3 spells CSVDTQGNEKLFF. DNA of the CDR3: TGCAGCGTTGATACCCAGGGGAATGAAAAACTGTTTTTT.

The chain combines TRBV3-1 (or the pseudogene TRBV3-2) with TRBJ1-1; D may be TRBD1 (5 bases). Germline lookup yields CDR1 LGHDT and CDR2 YNNKEL (reference sequence). The V and J ends lost 5 bases and 1 base respectively, with 5 bases between them. This CDR3 contains 12 residues. The CDR3 DNA follows: TGTGCCAGCAGCACAGGGAACACTGAAGCTTTCTTT. Translating gives CASSTGNTEAFF.

This sequence joins TRBV6-1 and TRBJ1-5; the D gene is possibly TRBD1 (6 bases). V was trimmed by 6 bases and J by 5 bases, leaving 11 bases between them. Germline loops: CDR1 MNHNS, CDR2 SASEGT. The CDR3 runs to 13 residues. The chain's CDR3 is CASRGPGDQPQHF. The CDR3, as DNA: TGTGCCAGCAGAGGCCCAGGGGATCAGCCCCAGCATTTT.

The rearrangement joins TRBV9 to TRBJ2-1; TRBD1 matches 8 bases. Germline V gene data show CDR1 as SGDLS and CDR2 as YYNGEE. The CDR3 extends over 15 amino acids. V trimming: 4 bases; J trimming: 6 bases; junction bases outside the gene matches: 9. CDR3 protein: CASSQRTGFSNEQFF. Here the CDR3 DNA reads TGTGCCAGCAGCCAGAGGACAGGGTTTAGCAATGAGCAGTTCTTC.

This rearrangement joins TRBV18 to TRBJ1-1; TRBD1 matches at 8 bases. Germline V gene data show CDR1 as KGHSH and CDR2 as LQKENI. V gave up 5 bases and J gave up 3 bases; unmatched junction bases: 8. The CDR3 is 15 residues long. Here the CDR3 DNA reads TGTGCCAGCTCAGTTGGCCCGGGACAGGACACTGAAGCTTTCTTT. It specifies CASSVGPGQDTEAFF. The full variable domain, in which reference TRBV18 and TRBJ1-1 provide the parts outside the CDR3, is NAGVMQNPRHLVRRRGQEARLRCSPMKGHSHVYWYRQLPEEGLKFMVYLQKENIIDESGMPKERFSAEFPKEGPSILRIQQVVRGDSAAYFCASSVGPGQDTEAFFGQGTRLTVV.

The rearrangement links TRBV2 to TRBJ1-2; D is unresolved. Deletions cut 1 base from V and 3 bases from J, with 9 bases between. The germline CDR1 and CDR2 sequences are SNHLY and FYNNEI. CDR3 length equals 14 residues. The CDR3 spells CASSEVRQDYGYTF. The CDR3, as DNA: TGTGCCAGCAGTGAAGTCAGGCAGGACTATGGCTACACCTTC.